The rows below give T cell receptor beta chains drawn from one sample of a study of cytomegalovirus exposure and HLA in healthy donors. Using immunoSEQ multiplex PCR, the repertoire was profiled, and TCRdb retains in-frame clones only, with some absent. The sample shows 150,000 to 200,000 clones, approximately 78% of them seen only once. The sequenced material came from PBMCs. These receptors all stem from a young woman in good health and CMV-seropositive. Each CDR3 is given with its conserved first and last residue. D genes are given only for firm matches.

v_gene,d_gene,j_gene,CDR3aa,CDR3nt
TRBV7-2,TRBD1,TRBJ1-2,CASSAGTGTYGYTF,TGTGCCAGCAGCGCCGGGACAGGGACGTATGGCTACACCTTC
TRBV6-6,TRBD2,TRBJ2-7,CASSPFRSGSYEQYF,TGTGCCAGCAGCCCCTTTCGCAGCGGGAGCTACGAGCAGTACTTC
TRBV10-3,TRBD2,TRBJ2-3,CAARAGREGRDTQYF,TGTGCCGCACGCGCCGGGCGGGAGGGCCGAGATACGCAGTATTTT
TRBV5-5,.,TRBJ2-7,CASSSLPGNEQYF,TGTGCCAGCAGTTCCCTCCCGGGGAACGAGCAGTACTTC
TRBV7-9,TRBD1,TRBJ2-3,CASSVGQGGTDTQYF,TGTGCCAGCAGCGTGGGACAGGGAGGGACAGATACGCAGTATTTT
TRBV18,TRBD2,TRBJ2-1,CASSPYLASGTPYNEQFF,TGTGCCAGCTCACCCTATCTGGCTAGCGGGACCCCCTACAATGAGCAGTTCTTC
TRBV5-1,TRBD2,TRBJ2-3,CASSLAVGTINTQYF,TGCGCCAGCAGCTTGGCAGTGGGGACTATAAATACGCAGTATTTT
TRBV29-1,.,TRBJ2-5,CSVLTGQETQYF,TGCAGCGTTCTGACGGGGCAAGAGACCCAGTACTTC
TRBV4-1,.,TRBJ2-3,CASSQGGGAPSTDTQYF,TGCGCCAGCAGCCAAGGGGGCGGGGCACCTAGCACAGATACGCAGTATTTT
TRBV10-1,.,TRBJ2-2,CASRLGQANTGELFF,TGCGCCAGCAGGCTTGGACAAGCGAACACCGGGGAGCTGTTTTTT